This T cell receptor beta chain comes out of a study of early T cells in non-severe SARS-CoV-2 infection (dated by TCRdb to the early 2020s). A note on the overall study: Bulk RNA from unsorted whole blood was used for TCR sequencing, so alpha and beta chains could not be paired.

From the cysteine up to the phenylalanine, the CDR3 has a length of 15 residues. Only CDR3 DNA is held: 45 bases, read in frame from base 1. Trimming accounts for 2 bases at V and 2 bases at J, while the number of junction bases matched to no gene is 3. Via the germline V gene, CDR1 is KGHSH and CDR2 LQKENI. Regarding this clonotype: Its specific antigen is unknown. Base qualities are missing; no much larger clone stands one base away.

What the study reported, not specific to this receptor: VDJdb matching was skewed toward anti-spike CD8 responses and likely underestimated virus-specific expansions by missing private and CD4 specificities.

A case-control design nested within a healthcare worker cohort in London, UK, was used, with weekly nasopharyngeal swab PCR tests and blood sampling performed. Healthcare workers were enrolled in the week of the UK lockdown, from 23 to 31 March 2020, and were followed every week for up to roughly 16 weeks. The library was prepared using 5' RACE. TCRdb shows the sequencer as NextSeq 500. In the TCR library protocol, unique molecular identifiers were attached to individual cDNA molecules to correct for PCR bias and sequencing error. Sequencing covered both TCR alpha and beta chains, and within each sample the abundances of alpha and beta sequences were tightly co-correlated. The authors processed their data as follows. Decombinator V4 was used to annotate TCR sequences for V gene, J gene and CDR3. TCRs were defined as expanded if a significant change between any two time points was detected under a Poisson model with p below 0.0001. TCR abundances were normalised to the total number of TCRs sequenced per sample and were expressed as counts per million. MAIT TCRs were defined by TRAV1-2 paired with TRAJ12, TRAJ20 or TRAJ33, and iNKT TCRs by TRAV10 paired with TRAJ18. VDJdb, accessed 1 November 2021, was searched for CMV, EBV and SARS-CoV-2 annotated TCRs, with TCRs annotated for multiple antigens excluded. Using fastp at Q25 and MiXCR, TCRdb reprocessed the public reads and kept productive beta chains. Entries are consolidated by CDR3 protein sequence, retaining the most common genes and DNA. The authors' filters were not applied to this entry. Present in this sample are 45,000 to 55,000 distinct CDR3 sequences, about 12% of which were seen just once. The ten largest account for approximately 10% of the sample.

This sequence was found in an adult who was a healthcare worker with PCR-confirmed SARS-CoV-2 infection or an uninfected control (not recorded which). The sequenced sample was whole blood. The rearranged chain carries TRBV18 and TRBJ2-3, with 8 junctional bases fitting TRBD2. The DNA sequence is given as TGTGCCAGCTCACCAGTACTAGCGGTCACAGATACGCAGTATTTT. This is translated as CASSPVLAVTDTQYF.